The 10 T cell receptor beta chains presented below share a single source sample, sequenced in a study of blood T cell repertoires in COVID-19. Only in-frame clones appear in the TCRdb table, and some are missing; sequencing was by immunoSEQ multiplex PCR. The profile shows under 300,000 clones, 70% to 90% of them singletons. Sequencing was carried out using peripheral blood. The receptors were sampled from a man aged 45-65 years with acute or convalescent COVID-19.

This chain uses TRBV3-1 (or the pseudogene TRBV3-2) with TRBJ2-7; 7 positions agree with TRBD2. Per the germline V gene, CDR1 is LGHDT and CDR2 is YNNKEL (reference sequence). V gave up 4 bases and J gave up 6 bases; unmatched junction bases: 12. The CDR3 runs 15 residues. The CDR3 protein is CASSPRPSGMGEQYF. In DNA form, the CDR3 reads TGTGCCAGCAGCCCCCGGCCTAGCGGTATGGGCGAGCAGTACTTC.

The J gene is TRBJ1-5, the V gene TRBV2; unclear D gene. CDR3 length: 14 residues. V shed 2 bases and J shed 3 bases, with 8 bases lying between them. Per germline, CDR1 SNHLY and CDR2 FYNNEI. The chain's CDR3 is CASSEHGLNQPQHF. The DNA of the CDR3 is TGTGCCAGCAGTGAACATGGGCTCAATCAGCCCCAGCATTTT.

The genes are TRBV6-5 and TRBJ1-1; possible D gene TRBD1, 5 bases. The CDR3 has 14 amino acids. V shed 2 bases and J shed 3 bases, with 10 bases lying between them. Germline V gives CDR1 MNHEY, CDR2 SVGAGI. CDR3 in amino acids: CASSYRLRDTEAFF. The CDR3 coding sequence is TGTGCCAGCAGTTACAGACTCAGGGACACTGAAGCTTTCTTT.

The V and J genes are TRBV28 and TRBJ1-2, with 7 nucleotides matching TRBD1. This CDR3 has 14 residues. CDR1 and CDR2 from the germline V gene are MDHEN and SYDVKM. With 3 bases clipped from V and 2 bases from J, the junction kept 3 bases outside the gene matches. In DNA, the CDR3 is TGTGCCAGCAGTTTTTTGGACAGGAACTATGGCTACACCTTC. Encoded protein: CASSFLDRNYGYTF.

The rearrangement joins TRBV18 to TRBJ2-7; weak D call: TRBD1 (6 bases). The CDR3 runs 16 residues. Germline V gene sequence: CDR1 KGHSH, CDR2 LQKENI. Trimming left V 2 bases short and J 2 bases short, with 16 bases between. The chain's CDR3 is CASSPYSTGNTYEQYF. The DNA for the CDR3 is TGTGCCAGCTCACCATATAGTACAGGGAATACCTACGAGCAGTACTTC. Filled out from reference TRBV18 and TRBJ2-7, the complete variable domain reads NAGVMQNPRHLVRRRGQEARLRCSPMKGHSHVYWYRQLPEEGLKFMVYLQKENIIDESGMPKERFSAEFPKEGPSILRIQQVVRGDSAAYFCASSPYSTGNTYEQYFGPGTRLTVT.

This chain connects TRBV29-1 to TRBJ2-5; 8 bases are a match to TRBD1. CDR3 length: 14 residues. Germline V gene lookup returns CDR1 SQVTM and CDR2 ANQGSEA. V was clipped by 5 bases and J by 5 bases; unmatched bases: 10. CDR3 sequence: CSVTDWTGLETQYF. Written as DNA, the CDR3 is TGCAGCGTTACAGACTGGACAGGGCTGGAGACCCAGTACTTC.

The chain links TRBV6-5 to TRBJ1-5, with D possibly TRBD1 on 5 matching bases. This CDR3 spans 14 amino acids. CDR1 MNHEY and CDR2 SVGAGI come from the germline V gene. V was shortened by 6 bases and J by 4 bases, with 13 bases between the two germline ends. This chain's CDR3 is CASREGMTNQPQHF. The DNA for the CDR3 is TGTGCCAGCAGGGAGGGGATGACTAATCAGCCCCAGCATTTT.

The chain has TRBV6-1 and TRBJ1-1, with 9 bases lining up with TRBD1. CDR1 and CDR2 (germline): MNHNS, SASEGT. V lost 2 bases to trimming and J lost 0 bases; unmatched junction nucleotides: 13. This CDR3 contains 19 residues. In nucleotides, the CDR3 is TGTGCCAGCAGTGAACCTCCCATTACAGGGGGCGAGCTGAACACTGAAGCTTTCTTT. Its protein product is CASSEPPITGGELNTEAFF.

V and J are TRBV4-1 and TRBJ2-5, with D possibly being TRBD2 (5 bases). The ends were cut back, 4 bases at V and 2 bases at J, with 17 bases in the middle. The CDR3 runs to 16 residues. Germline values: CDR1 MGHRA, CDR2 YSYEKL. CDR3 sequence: CASSRGRTAVQETQYF. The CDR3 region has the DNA TGCGCCAGCAGCCGTGGCAGAACAGCGGTACAAGAGACCCAGTACTTC.

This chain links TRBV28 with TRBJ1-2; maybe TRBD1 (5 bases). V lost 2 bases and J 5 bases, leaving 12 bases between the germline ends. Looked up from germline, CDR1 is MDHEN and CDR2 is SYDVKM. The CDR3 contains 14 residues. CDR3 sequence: CASSLGGTVYGYTF. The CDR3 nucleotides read TGTGCCAGCAGTTTAGGGGGGACCGTTTATGGCTACACCTTC.